These 12 T cell receptor beta chains originate from one sample sequenced in a study of blood T cell repertoires in COVID-19. Method: immunoSEQ multiplex PCR; TCRdb's copy keeps in-frame clones and lacks some. There are more than 80,000 clones in the sample; around four fifths occur only once, and 15% to 20% lies in the top ten. What was sequenced was peripheral blood. These receptors all stem from a human donor in a cohort sampled during active COVID-19.

The rearrangement joins TRBV27 to TRBJ1-6; D is undetermined. This CDR3 is built from 15 residues. CDR1 MNHEY and CDR2 SMNVEV come from the germline V gene (reference sequence). V gave up 5 bases and J gave up 3 bases, with 11 bases separating them. CDR3 sequence (DNA): TGTGCCAGCAGTCAATCGGGGTTCTATAATTCACCCCTCCACTTT. Translating gives CASSQSGFYNSPLHF.

V usage is TRBV3-1 (or the pseudogene TRBV3-2) and J usage is TRBJ2-7, with 9 bases fitting TRBD2. The germline gives CDR1 LGHDT, CDR2 YNNKEL (reference sequence). Trimming cost V 4 bases and J 2 bases; bases outside gene matches: 0. There are 13 residues in the CDR3. This CDR3 reads CASSRTSAYEQYF. CDR3 in DNA: TGTGCCAGCAGCCGGACTAGCGCCTACGAGCAGTACTTC.

The rearrangement links TRBV19 to TRBJ2-4; perhaps TRBD1 as D (6 bases). The germline V gene encodes CDR1 LNHDA and CDR2 SQIVND (reference sequence). CDR3 size: 15 residues. Between the trimmed V and J ends, which lost 5 bases and 6 bases, there was a span of 17 bases. CDR3 amino acids: CASSYTQGRGNIQYF. The CDR3 DNA reads as TGTGCCAGTAGTTATACACAGGGTAGAGGAAACATTCAGTACTTC.

The V gene is TRBV28, the J gene TRBJ1-2; TRBD1 matches 10 bases. The V gene's germline CDR1 is MDHEN and CDR2 SYDVKM. The CDR3 spans 18 residues. The ends lost 1 base at V and 8 bases at J; junction bases unmatched: 16. The CDR3 region is CASSLSPPWTGGRQGYTF. CDR3 DNA: TGTGCCAGCAGTTTATCCCCCCCTTGGACAGGGGGACGTCAGGGCTACACCTTC.

The chain has TRBV3-1 (or the pseudogene TRBV3-2) and TRBJ2-1; 7 positions agree with TRBD1. Germline trimming cut 3 bases from V and 0 bases from J; bases unmatched to any gene: 5. Germline V gene sequence: CDR1 LGHDT, CDR2 YNNKEL (reference sequence). There are 16 residues in the CDR3. The CDR3, as DNA: TGTGCCAGCAGCCAGATCAGGGGGAGCTCCTACAATGAGCAGTTCTTC. Its translation is CASSQIRGSSYNEQFF.

On this clone: The sample carries other DNA sequences with the same CDR3. The rearrangement joins TRBV28 to TRBJ1-2, with no clear D. This CDR3 contains 13 residues. Trimming pared 2 bases from V and 2 bases from J, leaving 6 bases between. Germline-derived CDR1 and CDR2 are MDHEN and SYDVKM. CDR3 sequence: CASSLGQNYGYTF. The CDR3 DNA follows: TGTGCCAGCAGTTTAGGTCAGAACTATGGCTACACCTTC.

The chain has TRBV27 and TRBJ2-1; 8 positions agree with TRBD2. The V gene's germline CDR1 is MNHEY and CDR2 SMNVEV (reference sequence). V lost 3 bases and J lost 7; bases outside the gene matches: 8. The CDR3 consists of 15 residues. The CDR3 coding sequence is TGTGCCAGCAGTTTTCTAAGCGGGAGAGGGAATGAGCAGTTCTTC. Encoded protein: CASSFLSGRGNEQFF.

The J gene is TRBJ2-3, the V gene TRBV5-8, with D tentatively TRBD2 (6 bases). The CDR3 contains 16 residues. V was shortened by 4 bases and J by 4 bases, with 19 bases between the two germline ends. Germline CDR1 reads SGHTS; CDR2 reads YDEGEE. CDR3 sequence: CASSLSGAGGADTQYF. The CDR3 DNA follows: TGTGCCAGCAGCCTATCAGGCGCCGGAGGGGCAGATACGCAGTATTTT.

The chain is built from TRBV3-1 (or the pseudogene TRBV3-2) and TRBJ2-7, with TRBD1 matching 7 bases. Per germline, CDR1 LGHDT and CDR2 YNNKEL (reference sequence). V trimming: 4 bases; J trimming: 2 bases; junction bases outside the gene matches: 2. The CDR3 runs 13 residues. The CDR3: CASSPTGPYEQYF. The CDR3 DNA sequence: TGTGCCAGCAGCCCGACAGGGCCCTACGAGCAGTACTTC.

The chain combines TRBV30 with TRBJ1-5; D uncertain. Per the germline V gene, CDR1 is GTSNPN and CDR2 is SVGIG (reference sequence). CDR3 length: 13 residues. V was pared by 2 bases and J by 3 bases, with 8 bases between. In DNA form, the CDR3 reads TGTGCCTGGAGTCACCAGAACAATCAGCCCCAGCATTTT. It codes for CAWSHQNNQPQHF.

In DNA form, the CDR3 reads TGTGCCACCAGCAGACGGACTAGCGGATACAATGAGCAGTTCTTC. Amino acids: CATSRRTSGYNEQFF. The chain combines TRBV15 with TRBJ2-1; 10 bases map to TRBD2. The V and J ends lost 2 bases and 4 bases, in that order; junction bases with no gene match: 2. Germline assignment: CDR1 LNHNV and CDR2 YYDKDF (reference sequence). This CDR3 has 15 residues.

The gene calls are TRBV9 and TRBJ2-7, with 8 bases lining up with TRBD2. Germline V lookup: CDR1 SGDLS, CDR2 YYNGEE. The trim removed 3 bases at V and 3 bases at J, leaving 8 bases unmatched. This CDR3 is 15 amino acids long. The CDR3 loop is CASSARGGAIYEQYF. For the CDR3, the DNA is TGTGCCAGCAGCGCCCGGGGGGGGGCAATCTACGAGCAGTACTTC. Supplemented by reference TRBV9 and TRBJ2-7, the full variable domain reads DSGVTQTPKHLITATGQRVTLRCSPRSGDLSVYWYQQSLDQGLQFLIQYYNGEERAKGNILERFSAQQFPDLHSELNLSSLELGDSALYFCASSARGGAIYEQYFGPGTRLTVT.